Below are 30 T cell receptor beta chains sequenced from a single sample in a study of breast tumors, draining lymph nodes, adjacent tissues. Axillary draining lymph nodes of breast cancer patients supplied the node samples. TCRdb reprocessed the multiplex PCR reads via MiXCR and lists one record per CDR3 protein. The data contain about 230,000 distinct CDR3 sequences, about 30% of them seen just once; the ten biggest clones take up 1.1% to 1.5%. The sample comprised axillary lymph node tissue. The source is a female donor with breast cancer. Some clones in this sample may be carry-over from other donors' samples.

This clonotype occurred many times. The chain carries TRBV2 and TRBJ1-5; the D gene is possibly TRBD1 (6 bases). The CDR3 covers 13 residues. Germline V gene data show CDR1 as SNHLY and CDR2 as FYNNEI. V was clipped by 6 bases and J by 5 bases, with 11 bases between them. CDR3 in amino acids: CASSVQGYQPQHF. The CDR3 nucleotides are TGTGCCAGCAGCGTACAGGGATATCAGCCCCAGCATTTT.

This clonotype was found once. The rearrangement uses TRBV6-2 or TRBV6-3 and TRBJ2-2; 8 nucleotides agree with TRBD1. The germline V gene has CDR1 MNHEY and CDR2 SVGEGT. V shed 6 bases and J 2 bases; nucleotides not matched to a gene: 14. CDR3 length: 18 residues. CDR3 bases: TGTGCCAGCAGCATGGCCTCTGGACAGGGATTAAACACCGGGGAGCTGTTTTTT. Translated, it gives CASSMASGQGLNTGELFF.

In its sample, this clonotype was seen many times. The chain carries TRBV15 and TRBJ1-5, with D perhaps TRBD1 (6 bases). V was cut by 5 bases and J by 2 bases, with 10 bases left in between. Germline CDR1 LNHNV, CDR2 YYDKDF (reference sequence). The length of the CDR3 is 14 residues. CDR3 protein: CATSARTGNQPQHF. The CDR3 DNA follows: TGTGCCACCAGCGCAAGGACAGGCAATCAGCCCCAGCATTTT.

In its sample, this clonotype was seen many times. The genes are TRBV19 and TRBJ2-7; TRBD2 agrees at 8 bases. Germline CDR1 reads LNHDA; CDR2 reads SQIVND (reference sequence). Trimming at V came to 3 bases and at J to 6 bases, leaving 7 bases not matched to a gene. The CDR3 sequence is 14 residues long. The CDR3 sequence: CASSITGRAGEQYF. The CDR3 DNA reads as TGTGCCAGTAGTATTACCGGGAGGGCGGGCGAGCAGTACTTC.

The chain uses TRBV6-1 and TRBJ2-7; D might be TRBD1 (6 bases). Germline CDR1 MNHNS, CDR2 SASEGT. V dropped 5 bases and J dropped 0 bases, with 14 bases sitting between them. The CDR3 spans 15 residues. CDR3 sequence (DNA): TGTGCCAGCAGTCAACAGGGCCCGAGCTCCTACGAGCAGTACTTC. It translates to CASSQQGPSSYEQYF.

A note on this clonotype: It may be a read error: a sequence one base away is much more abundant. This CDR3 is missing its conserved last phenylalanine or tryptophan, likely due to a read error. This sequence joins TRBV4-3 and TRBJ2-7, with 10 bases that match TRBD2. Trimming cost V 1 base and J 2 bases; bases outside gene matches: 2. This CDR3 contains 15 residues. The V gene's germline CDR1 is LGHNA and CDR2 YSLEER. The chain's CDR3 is CASSQGTSGTYEQYL. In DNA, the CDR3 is TGCGCCAGCAGCCAAGGCACTAGCGGGACCTACGAGCAGTACCTC.

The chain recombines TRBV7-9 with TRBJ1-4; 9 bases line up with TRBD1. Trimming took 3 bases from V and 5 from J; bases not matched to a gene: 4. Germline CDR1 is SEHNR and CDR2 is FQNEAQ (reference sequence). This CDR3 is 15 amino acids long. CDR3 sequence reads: CASSFEGQGNEKLFF. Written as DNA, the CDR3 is TGTGCCAGCAGCTTCGAGGGACAGGGAAATGAAAAACTGTTTTTT.

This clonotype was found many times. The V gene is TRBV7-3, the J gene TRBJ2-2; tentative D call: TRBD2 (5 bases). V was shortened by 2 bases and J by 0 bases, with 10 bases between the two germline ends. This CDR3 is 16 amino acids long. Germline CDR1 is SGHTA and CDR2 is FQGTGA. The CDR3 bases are TGTGCCAGCAGCTTACAGAGGGCCTCGAACACCGGGGAGCTGTTTTTT. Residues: CASSLQRASNTGELFF.

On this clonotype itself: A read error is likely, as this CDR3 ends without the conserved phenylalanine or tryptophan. The CDR3 DNA reads TGTGCCAGCAGCGAAGGCCCGGGACAGGGGTACGAGCAGTATTCT. It specifies CASSEGPGQGYEQYS. The chain employs TRBV7-2 and TRBJ2-3, with 10 bases identical to TRBD1. Trimming at V came to 5 bases and at J to 11 bases, leaving 13 bases not matched to a gene. Germline CDR1 and CDR2: SGHTA and FQGNSA. The CDR3 sequence is 15 residues long.

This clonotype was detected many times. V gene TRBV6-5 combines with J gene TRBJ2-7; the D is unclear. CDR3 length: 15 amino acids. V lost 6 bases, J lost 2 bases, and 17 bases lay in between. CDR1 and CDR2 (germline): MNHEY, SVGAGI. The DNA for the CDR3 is TGTGCCAGCAGGTCCCTTCCAAGATATCCCTACGAGCAGTACTTC. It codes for CASRSLPRYPYEQYF.

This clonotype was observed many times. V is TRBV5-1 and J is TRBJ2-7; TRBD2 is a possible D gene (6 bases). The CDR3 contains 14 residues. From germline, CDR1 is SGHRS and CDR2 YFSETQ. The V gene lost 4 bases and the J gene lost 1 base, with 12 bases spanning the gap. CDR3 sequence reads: CASSGGSSSYEQYF. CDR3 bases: TGCGCCAGCAGCGGGGGGTCCAGTTCCTACGAGCAGTACTTC.

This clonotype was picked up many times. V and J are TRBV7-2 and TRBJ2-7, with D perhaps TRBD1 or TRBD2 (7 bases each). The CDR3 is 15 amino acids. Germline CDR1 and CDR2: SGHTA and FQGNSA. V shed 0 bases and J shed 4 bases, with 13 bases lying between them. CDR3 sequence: CASSLAQGGGYEQYF. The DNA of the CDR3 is TGTGCCAGCAGCTTAGCGCAGGGGGGGGGGTACGAGCAGTACTTC.

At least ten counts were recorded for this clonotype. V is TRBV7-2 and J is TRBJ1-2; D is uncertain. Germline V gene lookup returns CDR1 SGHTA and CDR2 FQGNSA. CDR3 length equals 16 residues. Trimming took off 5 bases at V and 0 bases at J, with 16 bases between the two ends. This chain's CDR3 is CASSPEVAVSNYGYTF. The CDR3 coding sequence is TGTGCCAGCAGCCCTGAAGTAGCAGTATCTAACTATGGCTACACCTTC. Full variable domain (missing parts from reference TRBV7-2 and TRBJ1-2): GAGVSQSPSNKVTEKGKDVELRCDPISGHTALYWYRQSLGQGLEFLIYFQGNSAPDKSGLPSDRFSAERTGGSVSTLTIQRTQQEDSAVYLCASSPEVAVSNYGYTFGSGTRLTVV.

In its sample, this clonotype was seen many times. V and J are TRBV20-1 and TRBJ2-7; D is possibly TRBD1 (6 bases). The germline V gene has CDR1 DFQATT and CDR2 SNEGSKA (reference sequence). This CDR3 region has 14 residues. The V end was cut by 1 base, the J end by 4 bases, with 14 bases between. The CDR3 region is CSARAPRGAYEQYF. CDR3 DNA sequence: TGCAGTGCTAGAGCCCCCAGGGGCGCTTACGAGCAGTACTTC.

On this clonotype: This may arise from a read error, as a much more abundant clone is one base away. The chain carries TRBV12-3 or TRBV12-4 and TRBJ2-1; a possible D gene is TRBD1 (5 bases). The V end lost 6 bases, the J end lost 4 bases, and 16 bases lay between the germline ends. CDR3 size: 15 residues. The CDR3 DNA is TGTGCCAGCAGCGAAGACCAGGGCTCTTACAATGAGCAGTTCTTC. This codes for CASSEDQGSYNEQFF.

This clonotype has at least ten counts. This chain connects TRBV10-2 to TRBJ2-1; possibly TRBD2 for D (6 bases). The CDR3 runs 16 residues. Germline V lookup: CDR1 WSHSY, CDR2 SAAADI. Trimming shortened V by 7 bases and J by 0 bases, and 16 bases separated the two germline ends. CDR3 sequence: CASNAALTSSYNEQFF. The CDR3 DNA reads TGCGCCAGCAATGCGGCCCTGACTAGCTCCTACAATGAGCAGTTCTTC.

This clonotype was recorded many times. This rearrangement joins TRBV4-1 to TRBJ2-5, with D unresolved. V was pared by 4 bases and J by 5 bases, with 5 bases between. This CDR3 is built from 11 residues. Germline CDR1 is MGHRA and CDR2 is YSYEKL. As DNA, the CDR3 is TGCGCCAGCAGCCGTGGGGAGACCCAGTACTTC. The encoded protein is CASSRGETQYF.

The CDR3 sequence: CASSRGGAGTQYF. CDR3 DNA sequence: TGTGCCAGCAGCCGCGGGGGCGCCGGGACCCAGTACTTC. The chain links TRBV14 to TRBJ2-5, with D perhaps TRBD2 (7 bases). The CDR3 length is 13 residues. Germline V gene lookup returns CDR1 SGHDN and CDR2 FVKESK. Trimming removed 4 bases at V and 7 bases at J, with 13 bases between.

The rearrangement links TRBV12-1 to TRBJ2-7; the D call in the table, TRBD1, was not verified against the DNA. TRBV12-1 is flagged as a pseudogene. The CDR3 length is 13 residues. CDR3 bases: TGTGCCAGCAGGGGGGACAGGATAGGCGAGCAGTACTTC. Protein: CASRGDRIGEQYF.

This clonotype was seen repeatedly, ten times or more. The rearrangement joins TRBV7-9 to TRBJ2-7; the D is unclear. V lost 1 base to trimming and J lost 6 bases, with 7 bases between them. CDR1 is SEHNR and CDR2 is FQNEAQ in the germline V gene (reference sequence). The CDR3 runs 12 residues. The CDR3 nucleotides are TGTGCCAGCAGCTTAGTACCAGGCGAGCAGTACTTC. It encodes CASSLVPGEQYF. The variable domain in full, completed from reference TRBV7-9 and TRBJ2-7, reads DTGVSQNPRHKITKRGQNVTFRCDPISEHNRLYWYRQTLGQGPEFLTYFQNEAQLEKSRLLSDRFSAERPKGSFSTLEIQRTEQGDSAMYLCASSLVPGEQYFGPGTRLTVT.

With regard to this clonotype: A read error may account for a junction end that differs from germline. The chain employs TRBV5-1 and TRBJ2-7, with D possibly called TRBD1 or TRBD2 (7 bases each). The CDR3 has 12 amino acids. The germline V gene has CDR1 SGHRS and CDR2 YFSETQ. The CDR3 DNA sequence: TGCGCCAGCAGCCGACAGGGAGGGGAGCGGTACTTC. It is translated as CASSRQGGERYF.

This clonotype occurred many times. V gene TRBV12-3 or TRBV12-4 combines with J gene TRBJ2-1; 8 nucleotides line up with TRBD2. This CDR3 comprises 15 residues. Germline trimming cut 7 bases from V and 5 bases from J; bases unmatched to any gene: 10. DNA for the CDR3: TGTGCCAGCACCTCATCGGGACTAGGAAACAATGAGCAGTTCTTC. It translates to CASTSSGLGNNEQFF.

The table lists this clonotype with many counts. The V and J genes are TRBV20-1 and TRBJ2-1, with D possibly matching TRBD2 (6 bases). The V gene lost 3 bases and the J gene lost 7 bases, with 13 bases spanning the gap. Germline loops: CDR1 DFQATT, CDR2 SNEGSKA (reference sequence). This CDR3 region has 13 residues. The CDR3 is CSARGGGQNEQFF. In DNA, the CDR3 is TGCAGTGCTAGGGGGGGAGGTCAAAATGAGCAGTTCTTC.

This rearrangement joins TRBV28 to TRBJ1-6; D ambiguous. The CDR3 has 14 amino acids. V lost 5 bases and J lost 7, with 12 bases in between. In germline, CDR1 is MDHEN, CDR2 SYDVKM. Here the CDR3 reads CASSGGGGNSPLHF. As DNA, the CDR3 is TGTGCCAGCAGTGGAGGTGGCGGGAATTCACCCCTCCACTTT. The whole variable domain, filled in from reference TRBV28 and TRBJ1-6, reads DVKVTQSSRYLVKRTGEKVFLECVQDMDHENMFWYRQDPGLGLRLIYFSYDVKMKEKGDIPEGYSVSREKKERFSLILESASTNQTSMYLCASSGGGGNSPLHFGNGTRLTVT.

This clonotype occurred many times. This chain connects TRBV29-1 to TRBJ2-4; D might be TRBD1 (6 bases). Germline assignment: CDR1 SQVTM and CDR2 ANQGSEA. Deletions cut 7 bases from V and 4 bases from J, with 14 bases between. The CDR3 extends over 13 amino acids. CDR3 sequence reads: CSAKGVLKNIQYF. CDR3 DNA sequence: TGCAGCGCCAAGGGGGTCCTAAAAAACATTCAGTACTTC.

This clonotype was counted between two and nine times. In DNA, the CDR3 is TGTGCCAGCGGGGTCGGGGGGACTAGCGGGAGAAAGTTCTTC. Its translation: CASGVGGTSGRKFF. J is TRBJ2-1 and V is TRBV3-1, with 14 bases identical to TRBD2. Germline CDR1 reads LGHDT; CDR2 reads YNNKEL (reference sequence). V gave up 8 bases and J gave up 14 bases; unmatched junction bases: 11. CDR3 length: 14 amino acids.

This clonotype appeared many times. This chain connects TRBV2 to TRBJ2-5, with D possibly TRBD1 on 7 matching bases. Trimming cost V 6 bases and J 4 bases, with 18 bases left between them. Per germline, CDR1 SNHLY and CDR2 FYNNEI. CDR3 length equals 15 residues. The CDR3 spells CASSDPGTAGETQYF. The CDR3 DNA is TGTGCCAGCAGCGATCCCGGGACAGCGGGAGAGACCCAGTACTTC.

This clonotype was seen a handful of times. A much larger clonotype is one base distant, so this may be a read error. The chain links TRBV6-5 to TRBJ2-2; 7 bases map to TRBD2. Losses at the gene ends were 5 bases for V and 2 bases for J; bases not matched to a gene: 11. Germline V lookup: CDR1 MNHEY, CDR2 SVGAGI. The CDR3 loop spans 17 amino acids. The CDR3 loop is CASSPPGLPSNTGELFF. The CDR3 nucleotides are TGTGCCAGCAGTCCCCCGGGACTACCCTCCAACACCGGGGAGCTGTTTTTT.

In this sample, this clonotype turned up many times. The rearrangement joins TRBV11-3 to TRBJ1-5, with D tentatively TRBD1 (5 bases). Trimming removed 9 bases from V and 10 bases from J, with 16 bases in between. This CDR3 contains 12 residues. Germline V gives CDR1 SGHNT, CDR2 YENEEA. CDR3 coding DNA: TGTGCCAGGCCGGGACCGAACCGACCCCAGCATTTT. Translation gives CARPGPNRPQHF.

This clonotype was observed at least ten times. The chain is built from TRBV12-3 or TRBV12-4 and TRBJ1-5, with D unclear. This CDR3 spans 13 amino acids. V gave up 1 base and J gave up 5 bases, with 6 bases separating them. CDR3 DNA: TGTGCCAGCAGTTTAGGAGAGCATCAGCCCCAGCATTTT. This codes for CASSLGEHQPQHF.